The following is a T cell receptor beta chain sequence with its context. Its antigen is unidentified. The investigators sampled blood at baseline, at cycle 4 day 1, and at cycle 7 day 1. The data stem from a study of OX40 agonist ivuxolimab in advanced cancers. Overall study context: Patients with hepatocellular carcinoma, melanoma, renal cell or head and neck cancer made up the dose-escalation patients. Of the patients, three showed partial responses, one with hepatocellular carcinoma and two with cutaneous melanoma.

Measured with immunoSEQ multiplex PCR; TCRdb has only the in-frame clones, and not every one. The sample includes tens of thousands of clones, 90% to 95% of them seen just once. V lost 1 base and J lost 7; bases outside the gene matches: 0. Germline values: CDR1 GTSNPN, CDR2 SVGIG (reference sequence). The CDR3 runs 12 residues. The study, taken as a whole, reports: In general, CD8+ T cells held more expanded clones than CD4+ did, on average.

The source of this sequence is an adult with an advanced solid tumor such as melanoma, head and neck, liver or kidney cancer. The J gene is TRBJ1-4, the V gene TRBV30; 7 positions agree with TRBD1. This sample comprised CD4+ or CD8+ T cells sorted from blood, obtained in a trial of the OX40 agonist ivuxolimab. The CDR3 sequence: CAWSAGGEKLFF. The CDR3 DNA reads TGTGCCTGGAGTGCAGGGGGTGAAAAACTGTTTTTT.